A selection of T cell receptor beta chains follows, all from one sample in a study of blood T cell repertoires in COVID-19. Some clones are missing from TCRdb's copy, which holds only in-frame ones; the method was immunoSEQ multiplex PCR. The repertoire holds 220,000 or so clones, with roughly 86% as singletons. Specimen: peripheral blood. These receptors were obtained from a woman aged 50 to 60 with COVID-19, enrolled during active disease. Both conserved end residues are part of each CDR3. Fields, in order: V gene, clone size, D gene, J gene, CDR3 protein, CDR3 DNA. D genes are given only for firm matches. Clone size appears in some rows only: once, few, many, or a class for an expanded clone.

V: TRBV5-4; size: few; D: .; J: TRBJ2-2; CDR3: CASSIRRGLNTGELFF; DNA: TGTGCCAGCAGCATACGAAGGGGTCTCAACACCGGGGAGCTGTTTTTT
V: TRBV5-6; size: .; D: TRBD1; J: TRBJ1-4; CDR3: CASTGTGQRSELFF; DNA: TGTGCCAGCACGGGGACAGGGCAGCGTTCGGAACTGTTTTTT
V: TRBV18; size: once; D: TRBD1; J: TRBJ1-2; CDR3: CASSLSGTATSNYGYTF; DNA: TGTGCCAGCTCACTATCCGGGACAGCAACTTCTAACTATGGCTACACCTTC
V: TRBV9; size: .; D: .; J: TRBJ1-2; CDR3: CASRPQGNTF; DNA: TGTGCCAGCAGGCCCCAGGGGAACACCTTC
V: TRBV6-5; size: .; D: TRBD1; J: TRBJ2-5; CDR3: CASSRDSQETQYF; DNA: TGTGCCAGCAGTAGGGACAGCCAAGAGACCCAGTACTTC
V: TRBV5-1; size: .; D: TRBD1; J: TRBJ1-4; CDR3: CASSSWTGRGVNEKLFF; DNA: TGCGCCAGCAGCTCATGGACAGGGCGGGGAGTGAATGAAAAACTGTTTTTT
V: TRBV28; size: .; D: .; J: TRBJ1-1; CDR3: CASGTLGTEAFF; DNA: TGTGCCAGTGGGACACTGGGCACTGAAGCTTTCTTT
V: TRBV10-2; size: once; D: .; J: TRBJ1-2; CDR3: CASPRVGYTF; DNA: TGCGCCAGCCCGCGGGTCGGCTACACCTTC
V: TRBV9; size: .; D: .; J: TRBJ2-7; CDR3: CASSVVPGRPYEQYF; DNA: TGTGCCAGCAGCGTAGTCCCGGGGAGACCCTACGAGCAGTACTTC
V: TRBV5-1; size: .; D: .; J: TRBJ1-2; CDR3: CASSLAVQGLQGYTF; DNA: TGCGCCAGCAGCTTGGCCGTCCAGGGACTCCAAGGCTACACCTTC
V: TRBV6-5; size: .; D: TRBD1; J: TRBJ2-1; CDR3: CASSDRGAYNEQFF; DNA: TGTGCCAGCAGCGACAGGGGGGCCTACAATGAGCAGTTCTTC
V: TRBV4-1; size: .; D: .; J: TRBJ2-2; CDR3: CASSQIQVSGELFF; DNA: TGCGCCAGCAGCCAGATACAGGTCTCCGGGGAGCTGTTTTTT
V: TRBV18; size: .; D: .; J: TRBJ1-6; CDR3: CASSPEEGSYNSPLHF; DNA: TGTGCCAGCTCACCTGAAGAGGGCTCCTATAATTCACCCCTCCACTTT
V: TRBV20-1; size: .; D: TRBD1; J: TRBJ2-7; CDR3: CSASWTGGKEQYF; DNA: TGCAGTGCTAGTTGGACAGGGGGCAAAGAGCAGTACTTC
V: TRBV5-8; size: once; D: TRBD1; J: TRBJ2-3; CDR3: CASSLEGLQGLADTQYF; DNA: TGTGCCAGCAGCTTGGAAGGGCTACAGGGGCTAGCCGATACGCAGTATTTT
V: TRBV2; size: .; D: .; J: TRBJ2-5; CDR3: CASVGLPETQYF; DNA: TGTGCCAGCGTTGGGCTTCCAGAGACCCAGTACTTC
V: TRBV9; size: .; D: TRBD1; J: TRBJ2-3; CDR3: CASSEGQGSTDTQYF; DNA: TGTGCCAGCAGCGAGGGACAGGGGAGCACAGATACGCAGTATTTT
V: TRBV4-2; size: .; D: .; J: TRBJ1-1; CDR3: CASSQAGLGEAFF; DNA: TGTGCCAGCAGCCAAGCGGGTCTAGGTGAAGCTTTCTTT
V: TRBV6-2/TRBV6-3; size: .; D: TRBD1; J: TRBJ2-1; CDR3: CASSYPKRQGMNEQFF; DNA: TGTGCCAGCAGTTACCCCAAACGACAGGGGATGAATGAGCAGTTCTTC
V: TRBV9; size: .; D: .; J: TRBJ2-7; CDR3: CASSVVEGYEQYF; DNA: TGTGCCAGCAGCGTAGTCGAGGGCTACGAGCAGTACTTC
V: TRBV2; size: .; D: TRBD1; J: TRBJ1-2; CDR3: CASQGAGYGYTF; DNA: TGTGCCAGCCAGGGGGCGGGCTATGGCTACACCTTC
V: TRBV5-6; size: .; D: TRBD2; J: TRBJ2-5; CDR3: CASSRGLAGETQYF; DNA: TGTGCCAGCAGCCGGGGACTAGCCGGCGAGACCCAGTACTTC
V: TRBV13; size: .; D: TRBD1; J: TRBJ1-2; CDR3: CASSSLSDRVSYYGYTF; DNA: TGTGCCAGCAGCTCCCTATCGGACAGGGTGAGCTACTATGGCTACACCTTC
V: TRBV28; size: .; D: TRBD1; J: TRBJ1-2; CDR3: CASSPGGSNYGYTF; DNA: TGTGCCAGCAGCCCAGGGGGCTCTAACTATGGCTACACCTTC
V: TRBV24-1; size: .; D: TRBD1; J: TRBJ2-2; CDR3: CATSFTPGQGPGELFF; DNA: TGTGCCACCAGTTTTACCCCGGGACAGGGGCCCGGGGAGCTGTTTTTT
V: TRBV7-2; size: .; D: TRBD2; J: TRBJ2-3; CDR3: CASSKIAGGRGDTQYF; DNA: TGTGCCAGCAGCAAGATAGCGGGGGGGCGTGGAGATACGCAGTATTTT
V: TRBV19; size: .; D: TRBD2; J: TRBJ2-1; CDR3: CASSIFSRGANNEQFF; DNA: TGTGCCAGTAGTATCTTCTCGCGGGGGGCCAACAATGAGCAGTTCTTC
V: TRBV5-4; size: .; D: TRBD2; J: TRBJ2-3; CDR3: CASSSSGLDSF; DNA: TGTGCCAGCAGCTCCTCGGGACTAGATAGTTTT
V: TRBV27; size: .; D: TRBD1; J: TRBJ1-1; CDR3: CASSPTTGYKEAFF; DNA: TGTGCCAGCAGTCCAACGACAGGGTACAAGGAAGCTTTCTTT
V: TRBV2; size: .; D: .; J: TRBJ2-3; CDR3: CASSDAVGINTQYF; DNA: TGTGCCAGCAGTGATGCCGTCGGGATAAATACGCAGTATTTT
V: TRBV7-2; size: once; D: .; J: TRBJ1-6; CDR3: CASILAGWSNSPLHF; DNA: TGTGCCAGCATCCTGGCGGGGTGGTCTAATTCACCCCTCCACTTT
V: TRBV6-5; size: .; D: .; J: TRBJ1-4; CDR3: CASSSTTNEKLFF; DNA: TGTGCCAGCAGTTCTACAACTAATGAAAAACTGTTTTTT
V: TRBV27; size: .; D: .; J: TRBJ1-6; CDR3: CATSGDSRIPLHF; DNA: TGTGCCACCTCTGGCGACAGCCGGATCCCCCTCCACTTT
V: TRBV5-6; size: once; D: TRBD1; J: TRBJ1-2; CDR3: CASSYLQGYSDGYTF; DNA: TGTGCCAGCAGCTACTTACAGGGGTATAGCGATGGCTACACCTTC
V: TRBV2; size: .; D: TRBD1; J: TRBJ1-3; CDR3: CASRQGPFGGNTIYF; DNA: TGTGCCAGCAGACAGGGGCCTTTCGGTGGAAACACCATATATTTT
V: TRBV29-1; size: .; D: TRBD1; J: TRBJ1-2; CDR3: CSVSGQGVGYGYTF; DNA: TGCAGCGTTTCCGGACAGGGAGTAGGTTATGGCTACACCTTC
V: TRBV18; size: .; D: .; J: TRBJ2-7; CDR3: CASAVTTGVQQYF; DNA: TGTGCCAGCGCTGTAACGACGGGGGTTCAGCAGTACTTC
V: TRBV5-1; size: .; D: .; J: TRBJ1-4; CDR3: CASSLALGEKLFF; DNA: TGCGCCAGCAGCTTGGCTCTTGGCGAAAAACTGTTTTTT
V: TRBV3-1/TRBV3-2; size: .; D: TRBD2; J: TRBJ2-1; CDR3: CASSPLGLAGGNEQFF; DNA: TGTGCCAGCAGCCCATTGGGACTAGCGGGGGGGAATGAGCAGTTCTTC
V: TRBV19; size: .; D: .; J: TRBJ1-2; CDR3: CASSISVNNYGYTF; DNA: TGTGCCAGTAGTATCTCAGTGAATAACTATGGCTACACCTTC
V: TRBV11-2; size: .; D: TRBD1; J: TRBJ1-4; CDR3: CASSITDRNEKLFF; DNA: TGTGCCAGCAGCATAACGGACAGGAATGAAAAACTGTTTTTT
V: TRBV30; size: .; D: .; J: TRBJ2-2; CDR3: CAWSVQKAGELFF; DNA: TGTGCCTGGAGTGTACAGAAGGCCGGGGAGCTGTTTTTT
V: TRBV24-1; size: .; D: .; J: TRBJ1-5; CDR3: CATSEGLNQPQHF; DNA: TGTGCCACCAGTGAGGGGCTCAATCAGCCCCAGCATTTT
V: TRBV6-2/TRBV6-3; size: .; D: .; J: TRBJ1-1; CDR3: CASSSPGGAEAFF; DNA: TGTGCCAGCAGTTCTCCTGGAGGAGCTGAAGCTTTCTTT
V: TRBV28; size: once; D: .; J: TRBJ1-1; CDR3: CASSLPLTDTEAFF; DNA: TGTGCCAGCAGTTTACCCCTAACGGACACTGAAGCTTTCTTT
V: TRBV3-1/TRBV3-2; size: .; D: TRBD2; J: TRBJ2-3; CDR3: CASSQVSGTSGGASRGTDTQYF; DNA: TGTGCCAGCAGCCAAGTCTCCGGGACTAGCGGGGGGGCCAGTAGGGGCACAGATACGCAGTATTTT
V: TRBV10-3; size: .; D: .; J: TRBJ1-2; CDR3: CAIRRGQGKSSSGYTF; DNA: TGTGCCATCAGAAGGGGCCAGGGTAAATCGTCGAGCGGCTACACCTTC
V: TRBV4-1; size: .; D: .; J: TRBJ2-4; CDR3: CASSQVGRLAVGKNIQYF; DNA: TGCGCCAGCAGCCAAGTAGGACGGCTAGCTGTAGGCAAAAACATTCAGTACTTC
V: TRBV6-6; size: .; D: TRBD1; J: TRBJ1-5; CDR3: CASKSEQGGKQPQHF; DNA: TGTGCCAGCAAGTCAGAACAGGGGGGAAAACAGCCCCAGCATTTT
V: TRBV7-2; size: .; D: .; J: TRBJ1-6; CDR3: CASSLTGGSSPLHF; DNA: TGTGCCAGCAGCTTAACGGGGGGTAGCTCACCCCTCCACTTT
V: TRBV24-1; size: .; D: TRBD1; J: TRBJ2-5; CDR3: CATSDGQGRLQETQYF; DNA: TGTGCCACCAGTGACGGACAGGGAAGACTCCAAGAGACCCAGTACTTC
V: TRBV4-2; size: .; D: .; J: TRBJ1-2; CDR3: CASSQEGPGGSPVNYGYTF; DNA: TGTGCCAGCAGCCAAGAGGGCCCAGGCGGGAGTCCTGTGAACTATGGCTACACCTTC
V: TRBV30; size: .; D: TRBD2; J: TRBJ2-3; CDR3: CAWNPSGGADTQYF; DNA: TGTGCCTGGAATCCTAGCGGGGGGGCAGATACGCAGTATTTT